The TCR beta chain under discussion was sequenced for a study of blood T cell repertoires in COVID-19. Study summary: From T cells, B-cell-depleted T cells, or PBMCs came the material, which was cDNA or gDNA.

As processed by the authors: Reference gene primers were amplified, and this amplification served to estimate nucleated cell counts. Sequenced by immunoSEQ multiplex PCR; TCRdb stores in-frame clones only, minus some. D and trimming come from the DNA, and the V and J calls and clone size come from that table. The profile shows around 80,000 clones, roughly four fifths of them singletons. The V end was cut by 5 bases, the J end by 1 base, with 11 bases between. CDR1 and CDR2 (germline): SGHAT, FQDESV (reference sequence). This CDR3 has 14 residues. The material sequenced was peripheral blood. The TCR was taken from a man aged 55-75 years with acute or convalescent COVID-19. The V gene is TRBV11-1, the J gene TRBJ1-1, with a possible D match to TRBD1 (5 bases). CDR3 coding DNA: TGTGCCAGCAGCACCGACAGAGCGAACACTGAAGCTTTCTTT. Its translation is CASSTDRANTEAFF.